The 11 T cell receptor gamma chains listed next were all sequenced from one sample in a study of γδ T cells in repeated Plasmodium falciparum infection. TCRdb reanalyzed the multiplex PCR reads using CATT. Of approximately 30,000 gamma-chain clones listed, more than 1.4% were seen once; the top ten hold roughly 19%. Bulk repertoires came from Vgamma9/Vdelta2+ or Vdelta2-negative gammadelta T cells flow-sorted from PBMC. The sample was gamma-delta T cells from blood. The receptor set was obtained from a pool of human donors (malaria-infected and uninfected, not separated).

This clone was detected a few times. A read error may be the cause here, since a much bigger clone is one base away. J is TRGJ1 or TRGJ2 and V is TRGV2. Here the J gene came from matching the DNA to germline, since TCRdb omits it. The CDR3 is 14 residues long. Germline assignment: CDR1 EGSNGY and CDR2 YDSYNSKV. V was clipped by 3 bases and J by 3 bases; unmatched bases: 8. The CDR3 DNA reads as TGTGCCACCTGGGACCCCGTCCGTTATTATAAGAAACTCTTT. It specifies CATWDPVRYYKKLF.

This clone showed up many times. TCRdb pairs this DNA with a much larger clone's protein that differs at residue 4, likely a read error; the protein shown was translated from the DNA. The rearrangement links TRGV9 to TRGJ1 or TRGJ2. The J gene is absent in TCRdb and was assigned here via DNA matching to germline. CDR3 length: 12 residues. Germline V gene data show CDR1 as GITISATS and CDR2 as ISYDGTV (reference sequence). The CDR3 loop is CALRENYYKKLF. CDR3 DNA: TGTGCCTTGCGGGAGAATTATTATAAGAAACTCTTT.

About this clone: The protein in TCRdb stems from a much larger clone and differs at residue 7 from this DNA's translation, likely a read error; here the protein is translated from the DNA. J is TRGJ1 or TRGJ2 and V is TRGV8. Here the J gene came from matching the DNA to germline, since TCRdb omits it. The V gene end was trimmed by 6 bases and the J gene end by 2 bases; junction bases not matched to a gene: 7. There are 13 residues in the CDR3. CDR1 and CDR2 from the germline V gene are VENAVY and YDSYNSRV. The CDR3 reads CATWPKDYYKKLF. The CDR3 DNA reads TGTGCCACCTGGCCCAAGGATTATTATAAGAAACTCTTT.

This clone was observed many times. TCRdb's listed protein matches a much larger clone and diverges from this DNA's translation at residue 11, likely through a read error; the protein shown comes from the DNA. This chain connects TRGV9 to TRGJP. TCRdb gives no J gene; it was assigned here by matching the DNA to germline. The length of the CDR3 is 16 residues. The germline CDR1 and CDR2 sequences are GITISATS and ISYDGTV (reference sequence). The CDR3 nucleotides read TGTGCCTTGTGGGAGGTTTCAGAGTTGGGCGAAAAAATCAAGGTATTT. This codes for CALWEVSELGEKIKVF.

The sample holds a few counts of this clone. A far larger clone lies a single base away; this is likely a read error. Other nucleotide sequences from this sample produce the same CDR3. The V gene is TRGV9, the J gene TRGJP. No J segment appears in TCRdb, so it was assigned here by matching the sequence to germline. The CDR3 covers 18 residues. The germline V gene encodes CDR1 GITISATS and CDR2 ISYDGTV (reference sequence). The CDR3 protein is CALWEPPSKELGKKIKVF. CDR3 bases: TGTGCCTTGTGGGAGCCCCCCTCCAAGGAGTTGGGTAAAAAAATCAAGGTATTT.

Only a few counts were recorded for this clone. This sequence is one base from a far larger clone and is likely a read error. The chain joins TRGV9 to TRGJ1 or TRGJ2. The V gene's germline CDR1 is GITISATS and CDR2 ISYDGTV (reference sequence). The CDR3 has 13 amino acids. V gave up 4 bases and J gave up 3 bases; unmatched junction bases: 6. CDR3 protein: CALWDSAYYKKLF. The CDR3 nucleotides are TGTGCCTTGTGGGACTCTGCTTATTATAAGAAACTCTTT.

This clone was counted at least ten times. The protein held in TCRdb is that of a much larger clone and does not match this DNA's translation at residue 5, likely because of a read error; the protein shown is translated from the DNA. The J gene is TRGJP, the V gene TRGV9. Because TCRdb records no J gene, it was assigned here through a match of the DNA to germline. The germline gives CDR1 GITISATS, CDR2 ISYDGTV (reference sequence). This CDR3 region has 18 residues. J lost 2 bases, V lost 0 bases, and 4 bases had no gene match. The CDR3 coding sequence is TGTGCCTTGTGGGAGGTGAGCCGGCAAGAGTTGGGCAAAAAAATCAAGGTATTT. It encodes CALWEVSRQELGKKIKVF.

At least ten counts were recorded for this clone. V is TRGV8 and J is TRGJ1 or TRGJ2. TCRdb records no J gene; here it was assigned by comparing the DNA to germline. V dropped 2 bases and J dropped 3; count of bases not matched to a gene: 10. CDR3 length: 15 residues. Germline V gene sequence: CDR1 VENAVY, CDR2 YDSYNSRV. CDR3 in DNA: TGTGCCACCTGGGATATCCGAAGAATTTATTATAAGAAACTCTTT. Protein product: CATWDIRRIYYKKLF.

This clone was counted at least ten times. The TCRdb protein, from a much larger clone, departs from this DNA's translation at residue 10, likely by read error; the protein shown derives from the DNA. The chain has TRGV2 and TRGJP2. The J gene, left out of TCRdb, was set here by checking the DNA against germline. The V gene's germline CDR1 is EGSNGY and CDR2 YDSYNSKV. CDR3 length equals 16 residues. Trimming at V came to 0 bases and at J to 7 bases, leaving 11 bases not matched to a gene. CDR3: CATWDGRRGNDWIKTF. CDR3 bases: TGTGCCACCTGGGACGGGCGTAGAGGTAATGATTGGATCAAGACGTTT.

This clone was found many times. A single base separates this from a much larger clone, so it may be a read error. The chain is built from TRGV3 and TRGJ1 or TRGJ2. The junction had 4 bases not matched to a gene; V was cut back by 0 bases and J by 2 bases. The CDR3 has 14 amino acids. CDR1 and CDR2 (germline): VTNTFY, YDVSTARD (reference sequence). The CDR3 sequence is CATWDRQDYYKKLF. CDR3 bases: TGTGCCACCTGGGACAGGCAGGATTATTATAAGAAACTCTTT.

In its sample, this clone was seen many times. It may be a read error: a sequence one base away is much more abundant. This specimen includes other DNA sequences encoding the same CDR3. The chain has TRGV5 and TRGJ1 or TRGJ2. CDR1 VINAFY and CDR2 YDVSNSKD come from the germline V gene. This CDR3 region has 13 residues. The V and J ends lost 0 bases and 10 bases, in that order; junction bases with no gene match: 9. CDR3 nucleotides: TGTGCCACCTGGGACAGGCCCTTTTACAAGAAACTCTTT. Translated, it gives CATWDRPFYKKLF.